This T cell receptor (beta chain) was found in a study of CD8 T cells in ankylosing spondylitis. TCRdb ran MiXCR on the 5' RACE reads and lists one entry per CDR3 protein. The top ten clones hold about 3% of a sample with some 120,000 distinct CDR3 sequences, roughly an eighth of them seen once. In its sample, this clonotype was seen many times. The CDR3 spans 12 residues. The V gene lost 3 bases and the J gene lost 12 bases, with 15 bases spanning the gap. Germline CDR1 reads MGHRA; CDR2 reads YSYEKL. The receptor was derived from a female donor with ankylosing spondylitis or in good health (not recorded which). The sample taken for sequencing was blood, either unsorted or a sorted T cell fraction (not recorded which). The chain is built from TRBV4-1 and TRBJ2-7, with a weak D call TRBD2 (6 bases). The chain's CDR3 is CASSHPGGDMYF. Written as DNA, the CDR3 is TGCGCCAGCAGCCACCCGGGCGGGGATATGTACTTC.